This entry features one T cell receptor (beta chain) sequence. Mismatch with germline at one junction end may stem from a read error. The data were taken from a study of blood T cell repertoires in COVID-19. In the original analysis: Amplification of reference gene primers was used by the study to estimate nucleated cell counts. Sequenced by immunoSEQ multiplex PCR; TCRdb stores in-frame clones only, minus some. V, J and clone size reflect that table, while D and trimming were determined from the DNA. The sample has 60,000 to 85,000 clones; 80% are singletons. The CDR3 has 11 residues. Germline-derived CDR1 and CDR2 are GTSNPN and SVGIG (reference sequence).

V and J are TRBV30 and TRBJ1-2; tentatively, D is TRBD1 (5 bases). The TCR was taken from a human donor in a cohort sampled during active COVID-19. Sample: peripheral blood. CDR3 bases: TGTGCCCGGAGAACGGGGGAGGGCTACACCTTC. Protein product: CARRTGEGYTF.